The table lists the clone carrying this TCR beta chain with a few counts. TCRbeta library construction was performed incorporating unique molecular identifiers. A single record per CDR3 protein comes from TCRdb applying MiXCR to the PCR reads. The top ten clones hold about 41% of a sample with fewer than 250,000 distinct CDR3 sequences, approximately 17% of them seen once. Per germline, CDR1 MNHEY and CDR2 SMNVEV (reference sequence). Trimming took 2 bases from V and 5 from J; bases not matched to a gene: 11. This CDR3 has 17 residues. The sample originates from a study of T-cell reconstitution after alpha-beta-depleted transplantation in children.

The clonotype comes from a male patient aged 2-10 years who had a stem cell transplant for acute lymphoblastic leukemia, so the T cells may come from the graft donor. The input for sequencing was PBMCs, mostly from graft donor cells, taken 360 days after TCRalphabeta/CD19-depleted stem cell transplant. The V call is TRBV27, the J call TRBJ2-2; 7 nucleotides align to TRBD1. The DNA of the CDR3 is TGTGCCAGCAGTTTAAACGACAGGGAAGGTCGAACCGGGGAGCTGTTTTTT. Residues: CASSLNDREGRTGELFF.